Listed below are T cell receptor beta chains from one sample, sequenced in a study of T cell repertoires in cytomegalovirus infection. Which antigens these TCRs recognize remains unknown. In TCRdb, the reads were re-called with MiXCR into one record per CDR3 protein. Here the sample spans approximately 1,000,000 distinct CDR3 sequences, approximately 32% being singletons. This specimen was cultured CD8+ T cells from PBMCs, taken from culture after CMV antigen stimulation. These TCRs come from a human donor in good health (CMV status not recorded). Some clones in this sample may be carry-over from other donors' samples. Each CDR3 is given with its conserved first and last residue. A D gene is named only where the DNA matches it firmly. The listing skips clone size in some rows; elsewhere it reads once, few, many or a size class.

v_call	clone_size	j_call	d_call	cdr3_nt	cdr3_aa
TRBV12-3/TRBV12-4	few	TRBJ1-1	-	TGTGCCAGCAGAGCGGGCAGGGGCGGTAAAGCTTTCTTT	CASRAGRGGKAFF
TRBV7-9	few	TRBJ2-3	-	TGTGCCAGCAGACTCAGGGGGGCTAGCACAGATACGCAGTATTTT	CASRLRGASTDTQYF
TRBV6-1	-	TRBJ2-2	-	TGTGCCAGCAGTGAATGGATCAGGGGACCGAACACCGGGGAGCTGTTTTTT	CASSEWIRGPNTGELFF
TRBV12-3/TRBV12-4	once	TRBJ2-1	-	TGTGCCAGCAGTTTAGACAGGGTCGGCTGCAATGAGCAGTTCTTC	CASSLDRVGCNEQFF
TRBV27	once	TRBJ2-1	TRBD2	TGTGCCAGCACCACTCCTGTGGGGGGGTCCTACAATGAGCAGTTCTTC	CASTTPVGGSYNEQFF
TRBV10-1	-	TRBJ2-7	TRBD1	TGCGCCAGCAGTGAGCCAGGGGGTGAGCAGTACTTC	CASSEPGGEQYF
TRBV12-3/TRBV12-4	few	TRBJ2-1	TRBD2	TGTGCCAGCCCCAACGGACCGGGACTAGCGGGGGCAGACCTCTACAATGAGCAGTTCTTC	CASPNGPGLAGADLYNEQFF
TRBV12-3/TRBV12-4	few	TRBJ2-7	-	TGTGCCAGCAGTTCTGGACATCGGAGATACGAGCAGTACTTC	CASSSGHRRYEQYF
TRBV6-6	-	TRBJ2-2	-	TGTGCCAGCACTTTGGGAAACACCGGGGAGCTGTTTTTT	CASTLGNTGELFF
TRBV5-3	-	TRBJ1-5	-	TGTGCCAGCAGCCGTAGTAGGGCGAGGCCCCAGCATTTT	CASSRSRARPQHF
TRBV27	-	TRBJ1-5	TRBD1	TGTGCCAGCAGTGCCAGGGGGCCCAATCAGCCCCAGCATTTT	CASSARGPNQPQHF
TRBV6-2/TRBV6-3	few	TRBJ2-7	TRBD2	TGTGCCAGCAGTTACCGGACTAGCGGGGCCTACGAGCAGTACTTC	CASSYRTSGAYEQYF
TRBV7-2	-	TRBJ2-1	-	TGTGCCAGCAGCTTAGTGGCCCAATACAATGAGCAGTTCTTC	CASSLVAQYNEQFF
TRBV7-9	many	TRBJ2-1	-	TGTGCCAGCAGCTTAGGATGGGGGGGCGATGAGCAGTTCTTC	CASSLGWGGDEQFF
TRBV7-3	few	TRBJ2-1	TRBD2	TGTGCCAGCAGCTTAACCAGCGGGGTGGTCGGTGAGCAGTTCTTC	CASSLTSGVVGEQFF
TRBV4-1	few	TRBJ1-1	-	TGCGCCAGCACCCAGACAGCTATGAACACTGAAGCTTTCTTT	CASTQTAMNTEAFF
TRBV12-3/TRBV12-4	-	TRBJ1-1	-	TGTGCCAGCAGTGTAACCGACAGGAACACTGAAGCTTTCTTT	CASSVTDRNTEAFF
TRBV7-6	many	TRBJ2-2	-	TGTGCCAGCAGCTCAAGGCTGGGGGAGGCCGGGGAGCTGTTTTTT	CASSSRLGEAGELFF
TRBV15	-	TRBJ1-5	-	TGTGCCACCAGCGGGGCGTGGGGCAATCAGCCCCAGCATTTT	CATSGAWGNQPQHF
TRBV2	-	TRBJ2-3	TRBD2	TGTGCCAGCGGACCGGGACTAGCGGGGGGACGCACAGATACGCAGTATTTT	CASGPGLAGGRTDTQYF
TRBV7-9	few	TRBJ2-7	-	TGTGCCAGCAGCTCCCAGGGAGAGTACGAGCAGTACTTC	CASSSQGEYEQYF
TRBV19	-	TRBJ2-1	TRBD1	TGTGCCAGTAGTAACCCCGGGACAGGGGACAATGAGCAGTTCTTC	CASSNPGTGDNEQFF
TRBV7-2	many	TRBJ2-3	-	TGTGCCAGCAGCTTAGGAGCCCTCAAGAGCACAGATACGCAGTATTTT	CASSLGALKSTDTQYF
TRBV2	-	TRBJ2-7	-	TGTGCCAGCAGTGAGATACTTACCTACGAGCAGTACTTC	CASSEILTYEQYF
TRBV7-9	many	TRBJ2-3	TRBD2	TGTGCCAGCAGCTTAGCGATTAGCGGGGGGGGAGATACGCAGTATTTT	CASSLAISGGGDTQYF
TRBV4-3	few	TRBJ1-1	TRBD1	TGCGCCAGCAGCCAAGAAGAAGACAGGGTCGGCACTGAAGCTTTCTTT	CASSQEEDRVGTEAFF
TRBV24-1	-	TRBJ2-1	-	TGTGCCACCAGTGATACTGAAGGGCCCTACAATGAGCAGTTCTTC	CATSDTEGPYNEQFF
TRBV11-3	few	TRBJ2-2	-	TGTGCCAGCACTGGCGGGAACACCGGGGAGCTGTTTTTT	CASTGGNTGELFF
TRBV2	-	TRBJ1-1	-	TGTGCCAGCCCACGGAACACTGAAGCTTTCTTT	CASPRNTEAFF
TRBV20-1	-	TRBJ2-1	TRBD2	TGCAGTGCTAGAGATAAAGCGGGGGGCCGGACCTACAATGAGCAGTTCTTC	CSARDKAGGRTYNEQFF
TRBV6-6	-	TRBJ2-2	-	TGTGCCAGCACCCAGGGCCGTGCCGGGGAGCTGTTTTTT	CASTQGRAGELFF
TRBV7-2	many	TRBJ1-5	-	TGTGCCAGCAGCTTGGGTGTACAGTATAGCAATCAGCCCCAGCATTTT	CASSLGVQYSNQPQHF
TRBV10-1	few	TRBJ2-3	-	TGCGCCAGCAGTGAATCGGGGGCGATGGATACGCAGTATTTT	CASSESGAMDTQYF
TRBV6-2/TRBV6-3	few	TRBJ1-2	TRBD1	TGTGCCAGCAGTCCTTCCAGGGGGCGCGACTATGGCTACACCTTC	CASSPSRGRDYGYTF
TRBV2	-	TRBJ2-3	TRBD2	TGTGCCAGCAGTTTGGGACTAGCGGCGAGAGATACGCAGTATTTT	CASSLGLAARDTQYF
TRBV12-3/TRBV12-4	-	TRBJ2-7	TRBD1	TGTGCCAGCAGTTTTCAGGGACAGGGTCTTTACGAGCAGTACTTC	CASSFQGQGLYEQYF
TRBV28	-	TRBJ1-1	-	TGTGCCAGCAGTTTATTCAGGAGGGAAGGCGTGAACACTGAAGCTTTCTTT	CASSLFRREGVNTEAFF
TRBV27	many	TRBJ1-2	-	TGTGCCAGCAGTGACGTCCGGACTAACTATGGCTACACCTTC	CASSDVRTNYGYTF
TRBV4-1	-	TRBJ1-2	-	TGCGCCAGCAGCCAACCAGACAGAGCTAACTATGGCTACACCTTC	CASSQPDRANYGYTF
TRBV6-5	once	TRBJ2-7	TRBD2	TGTGCCAGCAGCAGAGGACTAGCGGGGGGCCTCCTACCCTACGAGCAGTACTTC	CASSRGLAGGLLPYEQYF
TRBV27	-	TRBJ1-2	-	TGTGCCAGCAGGGCAGGAGGGGCGAATGGCTACACCTTC	CASRAGGANGYTF
TRBV20-1	few	TRBJ2-3	-	TGCAGTGCCTGGGAGAACCTACATACTAGCACAGATACGCAGTATTTT	CSAWENLHTSTDTQYF
TRBV11-3	-	TRBJ2-1	-	TGTGCCAGCAGCTTTACGGGGATTATCGATGAGCAGTTCTTC	CASSFTGIIDEQFF
TRBV3-1	-	TRBJ2-1	TRBD2	TGTGCCAGCAGTTTGCGGGAGGGGGCCCCTTACAATGAGCAGTTCTTC	CASSLREGAPYNEQFF
TRBV7-2	-	TRBJ2-5	-	TGTGCCAGCAGCTCGAGAGGGGGGCACCCGTACCAAGAGACCCAGTACTTC	CASSSRGGHPYQETQYF
TRBV7-8	many	TRBJ2-2	-	TGTGCCAGCAGCTTAATAGGGGCGCCCGATGGCACCGGGGAGCTGTTTTTT	CASSLIGAPDGTGELFF
TRBV7-3	-	TRBJ2-1	-	TGTGCCAGCAGCGATCTAGTGTACAGTTCTGAACGCTCCTACAATGAGCAGTTCTTC	CASSDLVYSSERSYNEQFF
TRBV4-2	-	TRBJ2-5	-	TGTGCCAGCAGCTCCAGACAGTTAGCGGTTGAGACCCAGTACTTC	CASSSRQLAVETQYF
TRBV4-1	-	TRBJ1-2	-	TGCGCCAGCAGCCCGGAATTACAGGGTGGCTACACCTTC	CASSPELQGGYTF
TRBV19	-	TRBJ2-5	TRBD1	TGTGCCAGTAGTCGCCGGGACAGGGGACCAGAGACCCAGTACTTC	CASSRRDRGPETQYF